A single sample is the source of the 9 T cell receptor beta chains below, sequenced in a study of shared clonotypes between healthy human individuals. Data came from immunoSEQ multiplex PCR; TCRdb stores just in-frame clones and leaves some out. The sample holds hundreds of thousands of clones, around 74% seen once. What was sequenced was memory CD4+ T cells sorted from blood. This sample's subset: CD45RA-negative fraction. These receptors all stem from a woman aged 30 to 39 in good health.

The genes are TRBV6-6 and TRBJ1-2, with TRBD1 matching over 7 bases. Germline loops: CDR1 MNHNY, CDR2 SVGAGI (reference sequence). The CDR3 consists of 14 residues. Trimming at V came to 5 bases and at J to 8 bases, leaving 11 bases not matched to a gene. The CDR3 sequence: CASSKSTGVEGYTF. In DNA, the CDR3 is TGTGCCAGCAGTAAGAGCACAGGGGTGGAAGGCTACACCTTC.

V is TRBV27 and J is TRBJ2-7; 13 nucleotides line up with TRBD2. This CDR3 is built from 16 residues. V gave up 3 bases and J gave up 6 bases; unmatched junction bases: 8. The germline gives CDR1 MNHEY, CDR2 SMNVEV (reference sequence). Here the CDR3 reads CASSLRGLAGESEQYF. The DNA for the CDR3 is TGTGCCAGCAGTTTGAGAGGACTAGCGGGAGAAAGCGAGCAGTACTTC.

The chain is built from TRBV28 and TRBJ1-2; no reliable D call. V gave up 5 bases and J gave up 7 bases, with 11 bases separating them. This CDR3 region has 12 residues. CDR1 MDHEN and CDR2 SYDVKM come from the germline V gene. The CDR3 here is CASSLKVGGYTF. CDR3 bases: TGTGCCAGCAGTCTCAAAGTGGGTGGCTACACCTTC.

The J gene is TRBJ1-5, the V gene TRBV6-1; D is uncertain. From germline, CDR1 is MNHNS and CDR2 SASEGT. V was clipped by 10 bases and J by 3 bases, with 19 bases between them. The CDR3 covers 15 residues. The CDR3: CATKTEYGPNQPQHF. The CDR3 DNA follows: TGTGCCACCAAAACCGAATACGGCCCCAATCAGCCCCAGCATTTT.

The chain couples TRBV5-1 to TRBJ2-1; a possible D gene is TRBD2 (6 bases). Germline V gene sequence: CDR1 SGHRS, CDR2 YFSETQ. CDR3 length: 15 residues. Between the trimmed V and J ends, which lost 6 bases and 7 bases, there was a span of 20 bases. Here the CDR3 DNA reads TGCGCCAGCACTGGGATACTCTTCGGGGGAAATGAGCAGTTCTTC. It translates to CASTGILFGGNEQFF. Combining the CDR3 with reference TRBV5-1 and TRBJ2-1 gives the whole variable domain KAGVTQTPRYLIKTRGQQVTLSCSPISGHRSVSWYQQTPGQGLQFLFEYFSETQRNKGNFPGRFSGRQFSNSRSEMNVSTLELGDSALYLCASTGILFGGNEQFFGPGTRLTVL.

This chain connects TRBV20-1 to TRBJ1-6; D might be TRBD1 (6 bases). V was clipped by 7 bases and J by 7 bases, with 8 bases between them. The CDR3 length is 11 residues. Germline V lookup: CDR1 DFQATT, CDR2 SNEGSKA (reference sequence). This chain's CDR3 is CSVGGNSPLHF. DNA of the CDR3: TGCAGTGTAGGGGGGAATTCACCCCTCCACTTT.

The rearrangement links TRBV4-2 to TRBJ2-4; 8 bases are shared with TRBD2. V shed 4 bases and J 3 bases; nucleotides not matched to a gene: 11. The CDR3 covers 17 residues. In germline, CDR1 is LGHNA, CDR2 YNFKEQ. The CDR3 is CASSLGQSGSVKNIQYF. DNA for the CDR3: TGTGCCAGCAGCCTGGGTCAAAGCGGGAGTGTCAAAAACATTCAGTACTTC.

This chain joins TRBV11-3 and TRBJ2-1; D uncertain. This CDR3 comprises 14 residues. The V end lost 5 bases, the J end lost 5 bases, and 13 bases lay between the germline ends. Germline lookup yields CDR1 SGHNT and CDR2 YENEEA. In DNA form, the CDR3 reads TGTGCCAGCAGCAAGCGAGGACGGAACAATGAGCAGTTCTTC. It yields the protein CASSKRGRNNEQFF.

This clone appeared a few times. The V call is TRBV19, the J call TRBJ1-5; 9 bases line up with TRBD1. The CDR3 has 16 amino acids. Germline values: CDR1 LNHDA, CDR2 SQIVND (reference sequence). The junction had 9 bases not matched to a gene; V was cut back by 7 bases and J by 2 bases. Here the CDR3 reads CASNRDRVFGNQPQHF. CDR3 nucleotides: TGTGCCAGTAACCGGGACAGGGTCTTTGGCAATCAGCCCCAGCATTTT.